Below, 17 T cell receptor beta chains from the same sample are listed, as sequenced in a study of blood T cell repertoires in COVID-19 (TCRdb year 2020). The protocol used for the library was the immunoSEQ multiplex PCR assay. TCRdb limited this immuneACCESS table to in-frame rearrangements with V and J called. A share of clones is missing; checked studies link under half to unresolved V genes, and the rest is unexplained. The sample data list about 270,000 clones, and roughly 93% of these were observed just once. The top ten clones comprise about 2.5% of the sample. Sequenced: PBMCs or T cells enriched from blood (not recorded which). The receptor set was obtained from a woman in her forties with acute COVID-19.

The chain joins TRBV7-6 to TRBJ2-1; TRBD2 agrees at 8 bases. The CDR3 length is 14 residues. Germline assignment: CDR1 SGHVS and CDR2 FNYEAQ. J gave up 9 bases and V 5 bases, and 9 bases lay outside the gene matches. The CDR3 sequence: CASSPRLAGGEQFF. The CDR3 nucleotides are TGTGCCAGCAGCCCCAGACTTGCGGGGGGTGAGCAGTTCTTC.

The CDR3 bases are TGTGCCAGCAGCTTAGATCGGGAGGGGGCAGGGGCAGATACGCAGTATTTT. Its translation is CASSLDREGAGADTQYF. The V gene is TRBV11-3, the J gene TRBJ2-3; possibly TRBD2 for D (8 bases). Trimming shortened V by 0 bases and J by 4 bases, and 17 bases separated the two germline ends. Per the germline V gene, CDR1 is SGHNT and CDR2 is YENEEA. The CDR3 covers 17 residues.

The chain links TRBV24-1 to TRBJ2-1; 12 bases are shared with TRBD2. This CDR3 has 20 amino acids. The J segment lost 4 bases and the V segment lost 10 bases, leaving 22 bases of the junction unmatched. The germline V gene encodes CDR1 KGHDR and CDR2 SFDVKD. The CDR3 region has the DNA TGTGCCACGCACCGGGACAAACTAGCGGGAGGTGTAAAGCTTTACAATGAGCAGTTCTTC. It encodes CATHRDKLAGGVKLYNEQFF.

V and J are TRBV4-2 and TRBJ2-4; 11 bases map to TRBD2. The CDR3 is 15 amino acids. J lost 6 bases, V lost 6 bases, and 7 bases had no gene match. CDR1 LGHNA and CDR2 YNFKEQ come from the germline V gene. The CDR3, as DNA: TGTGCCAGCAGACAGACTAGCGGGGCGGGAAACATTCAGTACTTC. Translating gives CASRQTSGAGNIQYF.

The chain couples TRBV18 to TRBJ1-1; TRBD1 agrees at 9 bases. The trim removed 6 bases at V and 1 base at J, leaving 3 bases unmatched. The CDR3 is 14 amino acids. The germline gives CDR1 KGHSH, CDR2 LQKENI. The CDR3 is CASSTQGANTEAFF. In DNA form, the CDR3 reads TGTGCCAGCTCGACACAGGGGGCGAACACTGAAGCTTTCTTT.

This chain links TRBV7-2 with TRBJ2-3; the match to TRBD2 covers 12 bases. This CDR3 has 16 amino acids. Germline CDR1 and CDR2: SGHTA and FQGNSA. V was clipped by 6 bases and J by 0 bases; unmatched bases: 4. Here the CDR3 DNA reads TGTGCCAGCAGAACCGGGACTAGCGGGAGCACAGATACGCAGTATTTT. Protein: CASRTGTSGSTDTQYF.

The chain has TRBV7-9 and TRBJ2-7, with 8 nucleotides matching TRBD2. This CDR3 spans 15 amino acids. Germline loops: CDR1 SEHNR, CDR2 FQNEAQ (reference sequence). V shed 1 base, J shed 1 base, and the junction held 3 bases outside the gene matches. CDR3 region: CASSLGSGGSYEQYF. Here the CDR3 DNA reads TGTGCCAGCAGCTTAGGAAGCGGGGGATCCTACGAGCAGTACTTC.

V gene TRBV15 combines with J gene TRBJ2-1; maybe TRBD2 (7 bases). Trimming pared 1 base from V and 9 bases from J, leaving 10 bases between. The V gene's germline CDR1 is LNHNV and CDR2 YYDKDF (reference sequence). This CDR3 spans 13 amino acids. CDR3 in amino acids: CATSRVGGGEQFF. CDR3 in DNA: TGTGCCACCAGCAGAGTGGGAGGGGGTGAGCAGTTCTTC.

This clone occurred once. The chain couples TRBV19 to TRBJ2-1; the match to TRBD1 covers 10 bases. The CDR3 covers 15 residues. Trimming cost V 4 bases and J 5 bases; bases outside gene matches: 5. Germline V gene lookup returns CDR1 LNHDA and CDR2 SQIVND (reference sequence). Here the CDR3 reads CASSRRQGANNEQFF. The DNA of the CDR3 is TGTGCCAGTAGTAGGAGACAGGGGGCAAACAATGAGCAGTTCTTC.

This clone was counted once. This chain connects TRBV7-3 to TRBJ1-5; TRBD1 matches 8 bases. V dropped 7 bases and J dropped 3; count of bases not matched to a gene: 17. The germline V gene encodes CDR1 SGHTA and CDR2 FQGTGA. This CDR3 has 18 residues. CDR3 protein: CASIKSTTGTGFNQPQHF. The CDR3 coding sequence is TGTGCCAGCATCAAGTCCACGACCGGGACAGGCTTCAATCAGCCCCAGCATTTT.

The chain recombines TRBV19 with TRBJ1-5, with D tentatively TRBD1 (6 bases). Germline lookup yields CDR1 LNHDA and CDR2 SQIVND (reference sequence). The CDR3 runs to 16 residues. Trimming cost V 3 bases and J 6 bases, with 18 bases left between them. The CDR3 loop is CASSISPGASGQPQHF. Written as DNA, the CDR3 is TGTGCCAGTAGTATTAGCCCAGGGGCGTCGGGTCAGCCCCAGCATTTT.

The chain recombines TRBV6-2 or TRBV6-3 with TRBJ1-2; D gene unclear. The germline gives CDR1 MNHEY, CDR2 SVGEGT. CDR3 length equals 14 residues. V lost 5 bases and J 4 bases, leaving 14 bases between the germline ends. As DNA, the CDR3 is TGTGCCAGCAGTCTACCGCGGGGATCCTATGGCTACACCTTC. Its protein product is CASSLPRGSYGYTF.

The rearrangement uses TRBV5-1 and TRBJ1-4, with TRBD1 as a possible D gene (5 bases). CDR3 length: 14 residues. Trimming removed 6 bases at V and 8 bases at J, with 17 bases between. In germline, CDR1 is SGHRS, CDR2 YFSETQ. This chain's CDR3 is CASTEGGVPEKLFF. CDR3 in DNA: TGCGCCAGCACCGAAGGAGGGGTCCCGGAAAAACTGTTTTTT.

The V call is TRBV18, the J call TRBJ2-3; 13 bases fit TRBD2. The germline V gene encodes CDR1 KGHSH and CDR2 LQKENI. Germline trimming cut 6 bases from V and 3 bases from J; bases unmatched to any gene: 3. There are 15 residues in the CDR3. CDR3: CASSAGLAGTDTQYF. In DNA, the CDR3 is TGTGCCAGCTCTGCGGGACTAGCGGGGACAGATACGCAGTATTTT.

This sequence joins TRBV11-2 and TRBJ1-3, with TRBD1 as a possible D gene (6 bases). V was shortened by 6 bases and J by 0 bases, with 15 bases between the two germline ends. CDR1 SGHAT and CDR2 FQNNGV come from the germline V gene. The CDR3 contains 16 residues. CDR3 sequence reads: CASRPQGRGSGNTIYF. DNA of the CDR3: TGTGCCAGCAGGCCCCAAGGCAGGGGCTCTGGAAACACCATATATTTT.

The chain employs TRBV4-2 and TRBJ1-1; D perhaps matches TRBD1 (6 bases). The CDR3 covers 14 residues. Between the trimmed V and J ends, which lost 3 bases and 5 bases, there was a span of 13 bases. From germline, CDR1 is LGHNA and CDR2 YNFKEQ. The CDR3 region has the DNA TGTGCCAGCAGCCATGGGGGGGCGCAGACTGAAGCTTTCTTT. Protein sequence: CASSHGGAQTEAFF.

The chain links TRBV3-1 (or the pseudogene TRBV3-2) to TRBJ1-2, with 7 bases that match TRBD1. V lost 2 bases, J lost 0 bases, and 6 bases stayed unmatched. The CDR3 has 16 amino acids. The germline V gene encodes CDR1 LGHDT and CDR2 YNNKEL (reference sequence). The CDR3 protein is CASSQQQGRANYGYTF. The DNA of the CDR3 is TGTGCCAGCAGCCAACAACAGGGGAGAGCTAACTATGGCTACACCTTC.